The clone carrying this T cell receptor beta chain has only a few counts. Its antigen is still unknown. A second about 7 to 12 cycle PCR used barcoded and J-beta primers. TCRdb processed the 5' RACE reads anew with MiXCR; each CDR3 protein has one entry. The sample includes about 680,000 distinct CDR3 sequences, approximately 49% of them seen just once. The entry originates in a study of blood T cells in healthy people across ages. Study findings and constraints: Per million T cells, TCR beta diversity dropped about linearly as age rose.

The CDR3 consists of 13 residues. V was shortened by 7 bases and J by 0 bases, with 4 bases between the two germline ends. The germline V gene encodes CDR1 SEHNR and CDR2 FQNEAQ (reference sequence). This TCR was sampled from a woman aged 55-70 years in good health. The specimen was blood. The V and J genes are TRBV7-9 and TRBJ2-6; D not resolved. The CDR3 DNA sequence: TGTGCCAGCAAGAACTCTGGGGCCAACGTCCTGACTTTC. As protein: CASKNSGANVLTF.